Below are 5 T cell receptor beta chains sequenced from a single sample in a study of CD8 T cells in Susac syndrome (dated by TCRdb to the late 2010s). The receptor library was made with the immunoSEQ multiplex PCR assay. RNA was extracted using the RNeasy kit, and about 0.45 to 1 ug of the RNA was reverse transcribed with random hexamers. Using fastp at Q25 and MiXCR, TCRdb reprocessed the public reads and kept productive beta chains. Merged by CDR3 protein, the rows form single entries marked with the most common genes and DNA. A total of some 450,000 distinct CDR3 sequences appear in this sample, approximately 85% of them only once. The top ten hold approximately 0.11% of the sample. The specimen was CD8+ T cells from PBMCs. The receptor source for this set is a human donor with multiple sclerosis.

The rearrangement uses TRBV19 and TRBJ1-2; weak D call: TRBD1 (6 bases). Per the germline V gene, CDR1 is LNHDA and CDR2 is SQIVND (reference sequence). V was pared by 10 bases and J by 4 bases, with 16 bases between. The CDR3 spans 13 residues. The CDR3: CAITAGTPYGYTF. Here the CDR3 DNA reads TGTGCCATAACAGCCGGGACACCCTATGGCTACACCTTC.

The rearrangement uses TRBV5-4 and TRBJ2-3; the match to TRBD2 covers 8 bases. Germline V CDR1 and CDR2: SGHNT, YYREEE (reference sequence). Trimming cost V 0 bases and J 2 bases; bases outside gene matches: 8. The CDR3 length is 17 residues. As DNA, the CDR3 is TGTGCCAGCAGCTTGGCCGAACTAGCGGACTACACAGATACGCAGTATTTT. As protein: CASSLAELADYTDTQYF.

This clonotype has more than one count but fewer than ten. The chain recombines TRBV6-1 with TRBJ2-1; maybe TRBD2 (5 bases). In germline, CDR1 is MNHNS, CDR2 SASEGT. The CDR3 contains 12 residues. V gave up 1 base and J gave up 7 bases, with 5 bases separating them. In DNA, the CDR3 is TGTGCCAGCAGTGAAGGCGGGAATGAGCAGTTCTTC. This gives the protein CASSEGGNEQFF.

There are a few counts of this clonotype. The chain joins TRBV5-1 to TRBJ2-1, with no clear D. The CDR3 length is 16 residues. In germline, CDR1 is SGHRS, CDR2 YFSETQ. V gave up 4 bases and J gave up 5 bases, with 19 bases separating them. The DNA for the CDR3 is TGCGCCAGCAGCCAACATCAAAATGGACGTAACAATGAGCAGTTCTTC. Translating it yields CASSQHQNGRNNEQFF.

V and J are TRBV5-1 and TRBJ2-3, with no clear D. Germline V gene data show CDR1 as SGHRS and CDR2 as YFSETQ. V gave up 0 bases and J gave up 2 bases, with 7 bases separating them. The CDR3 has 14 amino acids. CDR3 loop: CASSLGHPTDTQYF. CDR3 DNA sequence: TGCGCCAGCAGCTTGGGACACCCCACAGATACGCAGTATTTT.